This TCR beta chain was identified during a study of blood T cells in healthy people across ages. Looking at the study overall: Per two T cells, about one barcoded beta molecule was captured through template switching. Study observations and caveats: Age advanced and TCR beta diversity per million T cells fell, roughly linearly.

A second PCR, run for roughly 7 to 12 cycles, used a sample-barcoded 5' primer plus a J-beta primer mix. From the 5' RACE reads, TCRdb called clonotypes with MiXCR, one entry per CDR3 protein. The sample lists about 800,000 distinct CDR3 sequences; over 45% were seen once. A word on this clonotype: Its antigen is not known.

The CDR3 runs 13 residues. In germline, CDR1 is LGHNA, CDR2 YSLEER. V lost 5 bases to trimming and J lost 5 bases, with 13 bases between them. The clonotype originates from a man aged 25-45 years in good health. The specimen sequenced was blood. The V call is TRBV4-3, the J call TRBJ2-7; D may match TRBD1 or TRBD2 (5 bases each). CDR3 coding DNA: TGCGCCAGCAGCGGGACGTTTCTCGACGAGCAGTACTTC. Translation gives CASSGTFLDEQYF.